The 21 T cell receptor beta chains below come from one sample, sequenced in a study of OX40 agonist ivuxolimab in advanced cancers. Sequencing was performed with immunoSEQ multiplex PCR; in TCRdb, only in-frame clones are kept and a portion is missing. In the table there are under 90,000 clones, more than 75% of which are singletons. The sequencing used CD4+ or CD8+ T cells sorted from blood, collected in a trial of the OX40 agonist ivuxolimab. The receptor source for this set is an adult with an advanced solid tumor such as melanoma, head and neck, liver or kidney cancer.

This chain joins TRBV11-3 and TRBJ2-1; the match to TRBD2 covers 8 bases. Germline assignment: CDR1 SGHNT and CDR2 YENEEA. J gave up 3 bases and V 3 bases, and 4 bases lay outside the gene matches. The length of the CDR3 is 15 residues. DNA for the CDR3: TGTGCCAGCAGCTTTAGGACTAGCAACTACAATGAGCAGTTCTTC. It is translated as CASSFRTSNYNEQFF.

V usage is TRBV5-5 and J usage is TRBJ1-5, with D tentatively TRBD1 (5 bases). V lost 4 bases and J lost 4, with 21 bases in between. This CDR3 has 17 residues. Germline V gives CDR1 SGHKS, CDR2 YYEKEE (reference sequence). The CDR3 protein is CASSPQAGGRGNQPQHF. The CDR3 coding sequence is TGTGCCAGCAGCCCCCAAGCGGGGGGTCGAGGGAATCAGCCCCAGCATTTT.

J is TRBJ2-2 and V is TRBV28; possibly TRBD2 for D (6 bases). Germline V gene sequence: CDR1 MDHEN, CDR2 SYDVKM. The CDR3 sequence is 14 residues long. V gave up 3 bases and J gave up 7 bases, with 12 bases separating them. The CDR3 protein is CASSLGGVSGELFF. CDR3 nucleotide sequence: TGTGCCAGCAGTTTGGGGGGAGTAAGCGGGGAGCTGTTTTTT.

V is TRBV7-6 and J is TRBJ2-7; TRBD2 agrees at 13 bases. Per the germline V gene, CDR1 is SGHVS and CDR2 is FNYEAQ. The CDR3 loop spans 17 amino acids. V lost 5 bases to trimming and J lost 5 bases; unmatched junction nucleotides: 12. The CDR3 DNA sequence: TGTGCCAGCAGCCCTAGACTAGCGGGAGGTCTAAGGGACGAGCAGTACTTC. It codes for CASSPRLAGGLRDEQYF.

The rearrangement uses TRBV7-2 and TRBJ2-1; unclear D gene. From germline, CDR1 is SGHTA and CDR2 FQGNSA. The CDR3 consists of 16 residues. With 3 bases removed from V and 5 bases from J, the gap between germline ends came to 17 bases. The DNA of the CDR3 is TGTGCCAGCAGCTTTCGGTCGAAGGGTCGGGACAATGAGCAGTTCTTC. This gives the protein CASSFRSKGRDNEQFF.

This rearrangement joins TRBV28 to TRBJ2-2; no definite D call. V lost 7 bases and J 0 bases, leaving 9 bases between the germline ends. The CDR3 runs to 14 residues. Germline V gene data show CDR1 as MDHEN and CDR2 as SYDVKM. The CDR3 loop is CASMAPTNTGELFF. DNA of the CDR3: TGTGCCAGCATGGCACCAACGAACACCGGGGAGCTGTTTTTT.

The chain couples TRBV28 to TRBJ1-5, with TRBD1 matching 7 bases. Germline CDR1 is MDHEN and CDR2 is SYDVKM. This CDR3 has 16 amino acids. V was pared by 5 bases and J by 0 bases, with 7 bases of the junction left unmatched. CDR3 in DNA: TGTGCCAGCAGTCTGGGACAGTTCTATAGCAATCAGCCCCAGCATTTT. Translating gives CASSLGQFYSNQPQHF.

The V call is TRBV30, the J call TRBJ2-3, with D perhaps matching TRBD2 (6 bases). The CDR3 extends over 14 amino acids. Trimming removed 3 bases at V and 2 bases at J, with 12 bases between. Germline V CDR1 and CDR2: GTSNPN, SVGIG (reference sequence). The DNA of the CDR3 is TGTGCCTGGAGCTTGGGGGGACCCACAGATACGCAGTATTTT. Protein: CAWSLGGPTDTQYF. Complete variable domain (other parts from reference TRBV30 and TRBJ2-3): SQTIHQWPATLVQPVGSPLSLECTVEGTSNPNLYWYRQAAGRGLQLLFYSVGIGQISSEVPQNLSASRPQDRQFILSSKKLLLSDSGFYLCAWSLGGPTDTQYFGPGTRLTVL.

The rearrangement joins TRBV27 to TRBJ1-1, with 7 bases matching TRBD1. CDR3 length: 11 residues. Germline-derived CDR1 and CDR2 are MNHEY and SMNVEV (reference sequence). The J segment lost 8 bases and the V segment lost 8 bases, leaving 5 bases of the junction unmatched. DNA of the CDR3: TGTGCCAGCGGCGACAGGGCAGAAGCTTTCTTT. Its protein product is CASGDRAEAFF.

The chain uses TRBV6-1 and TRBJ2-2; possible D gene TRBD2, 5 bases. This CDR3 comprises 15 residues. With 7 bases removed from V and 1 base from J, the gap between germline ends came to 13 bases. Germline V gives CDR1 MNHNS, CDR2 SASEGT. CDR3 region: CASTRTEVNTGELFF. DNA of the CDR3: TGTGCCAGCACCCGGACGGAGGTGAACACCGGGGAGCTGTTTTTT.

The chain has TRBV9 and TRBJ2-2; TRBD2 aligns across 11 bases. The trim removed 7 bases at V and 1 base at J, leaving 15 bases unmatched. This CDR3 spans 19 amino acids. CDR1 is SGDLS and CDR2 is YYNGEE in the germline V gene. CDR3 sequence: CASGPRGRLAGMNTGELFF. The CDR3 coding sequence is TGTGCCAGCGGACCGAGGGGGCGACTAGCGGGAATGAACACCGGGGAGCTGTTTTTT. Supplemented by reference TRBV9 and TRBJ2-2, the full variable domain reads DSGVTQTPKHLITATGQRVTLRCSPRSGDLSVYWYQQSLDQGLQFLIQYYNGEERAKGNILERFSAQQFPDLHSELNLSSLELGDSALYFCASGPRGRLAGMNTGELFFGEGSRLTVL.

The V and J genes are TRBV6-1 and TRBJ2-7; 10 bases match TRBD2. The CDR3 runs 14 residues. Germline V gene data show CDR1 as MNHNS and CDR2 as SASEGT. Unmatched junction bases numbered 8, after V lost 7 bases and J lost 5 bases. The CDR3 nucleotides are TGTGCCAGCAAAGCTAGCGGGAGTATCGACGAGCAGTACTTC. It codes for CASKASGSIDEQYF.

The chain links TRBV14 to TRBJ2-3; TRBD2 aligns across 7 bases. Per germline, CDR1 SGHDN and CDR2 FVKESK. V gave up 4 bases and J gave up 0 bases; unmatched junction bases: 1. The CDR3 length is 14 residues. The CDR3 region is CASSRTRSTDTQYF. CDR3 sequence (DNA): TGTGCCAGCAGCCGGACTAGAAGCACAGATACGCAGTATTTT.

The chain employs TRBV21-1 and TRBJ2-7. TRBV21-1 counts as a pseudogene. This CDR3 comprises 9 residues. In DNA, the CDR3 is TGTGCCAGCAGCTCCCTTGGGTGGTTC. Amino acids: CASSSLGWF.

J is TRBJ2-1 and V is TRBV29-1; 7 nucleotides agree with TRBD1. With 3 bases clipped from V and 1 base from J, the junction kept 3 bases outside the gene matches. The CDR3 is 14 amino acids. In germline, CDR1 is SQVTM, CDR2 ANQGSEA. CDR3 region: CSVEGRGSYNEQFF. In DNA, the CDR3 is TGCAGCGTTGAGGGCAGGGGGTCCTACAATGAGCAGTTCTTC.

The chain combines TRBV27 with TRBJ2-5, with 7 bases matching TRBD1. Trimming removed 3 bases from V and 4 bases from J; junction bases left unmatched: 5. Per the germline V gene, CDR1 is MNHEY and CDR2 is SMNVEV (reference sequence). The CDR3 length is 14 residues. The CDR3 loop is CASSFQGVGETQYF. The CDR3, as DNA: TGTGCCAGCAGTTTTCAGGGGGTAGGAGAGACCCAGTACTTC.

CDR3 protein: CASSAHSGTGSNEQYF. The CDR3 DNA sequence: TGCGCCAGCAGCGCACATTCCGGGACAGGGTCCAACGAGCAGTACTTC. The chain couples TRBV5-1 to TRBJ2-7, with TRBD1 identical over 9 bases. Trimming at V came to 4 bases and at J to 5 bases, leaving 13 bases not matched to a gene. Germline V gene data show CDR1 as SGHRS and CDR2 as YFSETQ. This CDR3 spans 16 amino acids.

This rearrangement joins TRBV6-6 to TRBJ2-5; no firm D call. V was clipped by 2 bases and J by 3 bases, with 1 base between them. Per the germline V gene, CDR1 is MNHNY and CDR2 is SVGAGI (reference sequence). The CDR3 has 11 residues. The CDR3 loop reads CASSYEETQYF. CDR3 sequence (DNA): TGTGCCAGCAGTTACGAAGAGACCCAGTACTTC.

V and J are TRBV7-2 and TRBJ2-1, with TRBD2 matching 8 bases. After removal of 3 bases from V and 8 bases from J, the junction contained 6 bases not matched to a gene. This CDR3 is built from 14 residues. Germline V gene lookup returns CDR1 SGHTA and CDR2 FQGNSA. The CDR3 spells CASSFTAGAYEQFF. As DNA, the CDR3 is TGTGCCAGCAGCTTTACAGCGGGAGCGTATGAGCAGTTCTTC.

This clone was detected once. J is TRBJ2-5 and V is TRBV9; D might be TRBD2 (6 bases). The V end lost 4 bases, the J end lost 2 bases, and 18 bases lay between the germline ends. The CDR3 contains 16 residues. Per the germline V gene, CDR1 is SGDLS and CDR2 is YYNGEE. The CDR3 sequence is CASSPSGLPPQETQYF. The CDR3 bases are TGTGCCAGCAGCCCGAGCGGGTTACCACCTCAAGAGACCCAGTACTTC.

This clone was detected once. The chain links TRBV11-2 to TRBJ2-7; TRBD2 agrees at 9 bases. The V gene's germline CDR1 is SGHAT and CDR2 FQNNGV. The V segment lost 6 bases and the J segment 2 bases; nucleotides outside the gene matches: 8. CDR3 length: 15 amino acids. The CDR3: CASRGGGRAAYEQYF. DNA of the CDR3: TGTGCCAGCAGAGGGGGCGGGAGGGCCGCCTACGAGCAGTACTTC.